Listed below are T cell receptor beta chains from one sample, sequenced in a study of cytomegalovirus exposure and HLA in healthy donors. Assay: immunoSEQ multiplex PCR; the TCRdb copy retains only in-frame clones and omits some. The sample has about 150,000 clones, 70% to 85% seen once. The sample consisted of PBMCs. The receptors stem from a man younger than 45 in good health and CMV-seronegative. Both conserved end residues are part of each CDR3. Fields, in order: J gene, CDR3 length, clone size, V gene, D gene, CDR3 protein, CDR3 DNA. D genes are given only for firm matches. Rows may omit the clone size; those that give it use once, few, many or a size class.

TRBJ2-5	12	.	TRBV28	.	CASSYRVGTQYF	TGTGCCAGCAGCTACAGGGTTGGGACCCAGTACTTC
TRBJ1-3	15	.	TRBV5-6	.	CASSLRGISGNTIYF	TGTGCCAGCAGCTTGCGGGGGATCTCTGGAAACACCATATATTTT
TRBJ2-7	15	.	TRBV4-1	TRBD1	CASSQAGQSPYEQYF	TGCGCCAGCAGCCAAGCGGGACAGTCCCCCTACGAGCAGTACTTC
TRBJ1-1	12	.	TRBV29-1	TRBD1	CSVAGQDTEAFF	TGCAGCGTTGCGGGACAGGACACTGAAGCTTTCTTT
TRBJ2-7	11	.	TRBV20-1	.	CSAPREYEQYF	TGCAGTGCCCCGAGGGAGTACGAGCAGTACTTC
TRBJ1-1	12	.	TRBV5-8	.	CASSQTATEAFF	TGTGCCAGCAGCCAGACAGCCACTGAAGCTTTCTTT
TRBJ2-4	14	.	TRBV29-1	TRBD1	CSADPQGQGNIQYF	TGCAGCGCGGATCCTCAGGGACAGGGAAACATTCAGTACTTC
TRBJ1-4	15	.	TRBV27	TRBD1	CASSPTGTDYEKLFF	TGTGCCAGCAGTCCAACCGGGACAGACTATGAAAAACTGTTTTTT
TRBJ2-5	15	.	TRBV29-1	TRBD2	CSVVVGSGGQETQYF	TGCAGCGTTGTAGTAGGTAGCGGGGGACAAGAGACCCAGTACTTC
TRBJ2-5	13	.	TRBV6-5	.	CASSYSYEETQYF	TGTGCCAGCAGTTACTCGTATGAAGAGACCCAGTACTTC
TRBJ2-5	16	.	TRBV7-2	TRBD2	CASSLAERGGRETQYF	TGTGCCAGCAGCTTAGCCGAGCGGGGGGGGCGGGAGACCCAGTACTTC
TRBJ1-5	15	.	TRBV28	TRBD1	CASSFRQGTYQPQHF	TGTGCCAGCAGTTTCCGACAGGGGACCTATCAGCCCCAGCATTTT
TRBJ2-1	14	.	TRBV7-3	.	CASSLTGPNNEQFF	TGTGCCAGCAGCTTAACGGGGCCGAACAATGAGCAGTTCTTC
TRBJ2-5	15	few	TRBV6-1	.	CASSGGRRSQETQYF	TGTGCCAGCAGCGGGGGGCGCCGATCACAAGAGACCCAGTACTTC
TRBJ2-7	15	.	TRBV6-1	TRBD2	CASSAGLAGSSEQYF	TGTGCCAGCAGTGCCGGACTAGCGGGGAGCAGCGAGCAGTACTTC
TRBJ2-3	14	.	TRBV7-2	.	CASSVTRSTDTQYF	TGTGCCAGCAGCGTGACTAGGTCCACAGATACGCAGTATTTT
TRBJ2-5	15	.	TRBV6-5	TRBD1	CASSYPGQGKETQYF	TGTGCCAGCAGTTACCCGGGACAGGGGAAAGAGACCCAGTACTTC
TRBJ1-2	15	.	TRBV28	TRBD1	CASSPTPGQGYGYTF	TGTGCCAGCAGTCCGACTCCGGGACAGGGTTATGGCTACACCTTC
TRBJ1-6	13	.	TRBV5-1	.	CASSTGSGSPLHF	TGCGCCAGCAGCACAGGGTCGGGTTCACCCCTCCACTTT
TRBJ2-1	15	.	TRBV19	TRBD2	CASRPGGNSYNEQFF	TGTGCCAGTAGGCCCGGGGGGAACTCCTACAATGAGCAGTTCTTC
TRBJ1-2	14	few	TRBV30	.	CAWSVPGGSHGYTF	TGTGCCTGGAGCGTGCCCGGAGGGAGCCATGGCTACACCTTC
TRBJ2-2	15	few	TRBV7-2	.	CASSLRDTHTGELFF	TGTGCCAGCAGCTTAAGGGACACACACACCGGGGAGCTGTTTTTT
TRBJ2-4	16	.	TRBV30	TRBD1	CAWRGVIRDRGGIQYF	TGTGCCTGGAGGGGAGTGATCCGGGACAGGGGTGGCATTCAGTACTTC
TRBJ1-6	15	.	TRBV7-9	TRBD1	CASSLSGGYNSPLHF	TGTGCCAGCAGCTTATCAGGGGGTTATAATTCACCCCTCCACTTT
TRBJ1-3	16	.	TRBV7-6	.	CASSLWARGAGNTIYF	TGTGCCAGCAGCTTATGGGCCAGGGGAGCGGGAAACACCATATATTTT
TRBJ2-3	14	.	TRBV27	TRBD2	CASRAGDFTDTQYF	TGTGCCAGCAGGGCGGGGGACTTCACAGATACGCAGTATTTT
TRBJ2-5	15	once	TRBV14	TRBD2	CASSQRTSGGETQYF	TGTGCCAGCAGCCAAAGGACTAGCGGGGGTGAGACCCAGTACTTC
TRBJ2-3	17	.	TRBV5-1	.	CASSPNVGGSSTDTQYF	TGCGCCAGCAGCCCAAACGTGGGCGGGTCTAGCACAGATACGCAGTATTTT
TRBJ2-1	15	.	TRBV5-1	.	CASSLEGVVYNEQFF	TGCGCCAGCAGCTTGGAAGGGGTAGTCTACAATGAGCAGTTCTTC
TRBJ2-7	14	few	TRBV27	TRBD2	CASNRGGDVYEQYF	TGTGCCAGCAATCGGGGGGGGGACGTTTACGAGCAGTACTTC
TRBJ1-2	14	.	TRBV5-8	.	CASSLAGANYGYTF	TGTGCCAGCAGCTTGGCTGGAGCTAACTATGGCTACACCTTC
TRBJ2-2	17	.	TRBV5-1	TRBD2	CASSLIAGGRNTGELFF	TGCGCCAGCAGCTTGATAGCGGGGGGGCGGAACACCGGGGAGCTGTTTTTT
TRBJ2-3	16	few	TRBV29-1	TRBD2	CSVGGTSGGATDTQYF	TGCAGCGTTGGTGGGACTAGCGGGGGGGCCACAGATACGCAGTATTTT
TRBJ1-1	15	.	TRBV11-2	.	CASSFEGPTGSGAFF	TGTGCCAGCAGCTTTGAGGGCCCAACCGGGTCTGGAGCTTTCTTT
TRBJ1-2	15	once	TRBV27	.	CASSLTPSGDYGYPF	TGTGCCAGCAGTTTAACCCCCAGTGGGGACTATGGCTACCCCTTC